This T cell receptor beta chain was captured by sequencing in a study of blood T cells in healthy people across ages. A J-beta primer mix and a sample-barcoded 5' primer were used in a second PCR of roughly 6 to 12 cycles. TCRdb redid the calling of the 5' RACE reads with MiXCR, one entry per CDR3 protein. The sample has just under 900,000 distinct CDR3 sequences, around 26% seen once. Study-wide results and limits: Comparison with aged donors showed that long-lived donors had more naive CD4+ cells and higher diversity.

The V segment lost 1 base and the J segment 1 base; nucleotides outside the gene matches: 5. Germline CDR1 is DFQATT and CDR2 is SNEGSKA (reference sequence). This CDR3 has 15 amino acids. This clonotype was recorded at least ten times. The antigen is undetermined. The chain has TRBV20-1 and TRBJ2-5; 8 nucleotides align to TRBD2. Sequencing used blood. This TCR derives from a woman at least 80 years old in good health. The chain's CDR3 is CSARVAGKTQETQYF. CDR3 in DNA: TGCAGTGCTAGAGTAGCGGGGAAAACCCAAGAGACCCAGTACTTC.